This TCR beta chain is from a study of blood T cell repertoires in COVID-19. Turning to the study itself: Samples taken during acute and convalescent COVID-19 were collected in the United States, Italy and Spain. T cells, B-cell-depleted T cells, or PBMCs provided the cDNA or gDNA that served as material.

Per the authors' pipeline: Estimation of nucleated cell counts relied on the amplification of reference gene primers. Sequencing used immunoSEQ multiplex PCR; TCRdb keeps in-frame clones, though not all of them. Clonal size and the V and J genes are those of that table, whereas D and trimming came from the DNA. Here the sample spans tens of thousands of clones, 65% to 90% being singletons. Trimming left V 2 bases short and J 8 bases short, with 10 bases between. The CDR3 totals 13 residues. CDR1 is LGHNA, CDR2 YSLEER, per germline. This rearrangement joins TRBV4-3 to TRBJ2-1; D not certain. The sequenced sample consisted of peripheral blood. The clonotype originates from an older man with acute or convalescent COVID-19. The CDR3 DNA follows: TGCGCCAGCAGCCAACAAGTACGCGATGAGCAGTTCTTC. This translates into CASSQQVRDEQFF.